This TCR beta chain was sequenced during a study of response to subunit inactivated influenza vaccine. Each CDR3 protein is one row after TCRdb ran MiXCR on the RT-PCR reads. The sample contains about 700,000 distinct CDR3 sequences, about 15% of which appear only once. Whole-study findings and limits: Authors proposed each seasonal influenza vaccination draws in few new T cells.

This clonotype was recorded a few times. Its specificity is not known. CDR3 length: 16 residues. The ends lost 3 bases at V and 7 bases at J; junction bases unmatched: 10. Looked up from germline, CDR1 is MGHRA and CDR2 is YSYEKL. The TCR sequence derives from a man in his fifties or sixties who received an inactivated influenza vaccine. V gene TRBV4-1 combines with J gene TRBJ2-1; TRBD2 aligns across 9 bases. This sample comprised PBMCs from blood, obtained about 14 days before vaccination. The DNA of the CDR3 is TGCGCCAGCAGCCAGGCTAGCGGGGCGACGTGGAATGAGCAGTTCTTC. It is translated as CASSQASGATWNEQFF.